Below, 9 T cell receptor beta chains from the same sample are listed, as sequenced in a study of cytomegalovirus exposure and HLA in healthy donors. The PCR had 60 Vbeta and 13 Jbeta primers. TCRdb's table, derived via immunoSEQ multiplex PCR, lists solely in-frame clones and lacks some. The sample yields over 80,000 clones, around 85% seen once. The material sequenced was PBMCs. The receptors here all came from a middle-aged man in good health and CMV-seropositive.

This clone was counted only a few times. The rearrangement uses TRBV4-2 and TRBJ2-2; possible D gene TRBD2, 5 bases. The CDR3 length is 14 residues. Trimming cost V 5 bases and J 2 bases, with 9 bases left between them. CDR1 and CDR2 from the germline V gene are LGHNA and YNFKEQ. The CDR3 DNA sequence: TGTGCCAGCAGCGTGGACTTTAACACCGGGGAGCTGTTTTTT. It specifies CASSVDFNTGELFF.

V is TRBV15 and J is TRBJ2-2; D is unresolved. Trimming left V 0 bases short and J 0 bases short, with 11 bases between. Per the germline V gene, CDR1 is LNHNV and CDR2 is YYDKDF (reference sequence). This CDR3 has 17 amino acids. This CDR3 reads CATSRDGLSSNTGELFF. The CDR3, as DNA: TGTGCCACCAGCAGAGACGGTTTGTCGTCGAACACCGGGGAGCTGTTTTTT.

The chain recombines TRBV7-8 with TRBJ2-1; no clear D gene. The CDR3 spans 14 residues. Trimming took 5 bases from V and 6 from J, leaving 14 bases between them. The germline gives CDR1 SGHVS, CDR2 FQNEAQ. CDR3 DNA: TGTGCCAGCAGCACCTCCTCGGTCCCCAATGAGCAGTTCTTC. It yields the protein CASSTSSVPNEQFF.

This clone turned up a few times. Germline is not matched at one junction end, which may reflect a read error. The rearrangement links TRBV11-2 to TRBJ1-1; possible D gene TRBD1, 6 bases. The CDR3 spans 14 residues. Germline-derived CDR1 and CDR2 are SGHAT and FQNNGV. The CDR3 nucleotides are TGTGCCAGCAGCCTAGACGGACAGAACCTTGAAGCTTTCTTT. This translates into CASSLDGQNLEAFF.

CDR3 DNA sequence: TGTGCTAGTTCGATGGACAGGGCCAATGAGCAGTTCTTC. Encoded protein: CASSMDRANEQFF. The chain joins TRBV12-5 to TRBJ2-1; 8 nucleotides align to TRBD1. The CDR3 runs 13 residues. The junction had 6 bases not matched to a gene; V was cut back by 8 bases and J by 6 bases. The germline gives CDR1 LGHNT, CDR2 FRNRAP.

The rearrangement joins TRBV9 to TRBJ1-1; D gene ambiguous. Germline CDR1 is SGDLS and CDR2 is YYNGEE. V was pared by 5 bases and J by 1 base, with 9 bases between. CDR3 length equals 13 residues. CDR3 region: CASRRDGNTEAFF. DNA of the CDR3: TGTGCCAGCAGACGGGATGGGAACACTGAAGCTTTCTTT.

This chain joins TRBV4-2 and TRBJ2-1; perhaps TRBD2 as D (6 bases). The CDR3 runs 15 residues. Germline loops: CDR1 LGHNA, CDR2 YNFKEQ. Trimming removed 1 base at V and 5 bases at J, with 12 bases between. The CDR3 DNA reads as TGTGCCAGCAGCCAAGGAGTTTCGGGGGACAATGAGCAGTTCTTC. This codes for CASSQGVSGDNEQFF.

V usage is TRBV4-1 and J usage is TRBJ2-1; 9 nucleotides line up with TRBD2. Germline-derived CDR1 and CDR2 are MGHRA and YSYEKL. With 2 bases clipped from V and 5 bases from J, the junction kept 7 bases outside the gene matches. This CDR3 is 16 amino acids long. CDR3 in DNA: TGCGCCAGCAGCCAACCAGGGAGCGGGGGGCACAATGAGCAGTTCTTC. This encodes CASSQPGSGGHNEQFF.

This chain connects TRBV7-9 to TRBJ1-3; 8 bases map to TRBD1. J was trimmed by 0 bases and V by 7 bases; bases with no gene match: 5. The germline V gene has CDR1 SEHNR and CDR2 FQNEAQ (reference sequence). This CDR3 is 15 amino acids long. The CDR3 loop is CASTGTGSSGNTIYF. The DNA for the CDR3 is TGTGCCAGCACGGGGACAGGATCCTCTGGAAACACCATATATTTT.